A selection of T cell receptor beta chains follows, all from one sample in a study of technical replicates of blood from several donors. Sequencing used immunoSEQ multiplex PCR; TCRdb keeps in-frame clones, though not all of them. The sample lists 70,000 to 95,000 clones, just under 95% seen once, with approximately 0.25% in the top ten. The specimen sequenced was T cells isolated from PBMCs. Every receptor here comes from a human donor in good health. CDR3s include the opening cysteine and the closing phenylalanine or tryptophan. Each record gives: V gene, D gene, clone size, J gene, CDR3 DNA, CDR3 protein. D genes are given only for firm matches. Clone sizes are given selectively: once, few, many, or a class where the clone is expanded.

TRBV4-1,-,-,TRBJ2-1,TGCGCCAGCAGCTCGACCGGGACTGAGATTTACAATGAGCAGTTCTTC,CASSSTGTEIYNEQFF
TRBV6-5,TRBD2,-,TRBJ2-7,TGTGCCAGCAGTTACTCGAACCTAGCGGGGGCCTACGAGCAGTACTTC,CASSYSNLAGAYEQYF
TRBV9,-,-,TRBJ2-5,TGTGCCAGCAGCGTAGGGGGGGGCGTTGAGACCCAGTACTTC,CASSVGGGVETQYF
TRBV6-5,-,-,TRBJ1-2,TGTGCCAGCAGTTACTCGCCCGTACTGAACTATGGCTACACCTTC,CASSYSPVLNYGYTF
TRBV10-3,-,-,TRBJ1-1,TGTGCCATCAGTGATCTACAGGTGAACACTGAAGCTTTCTTT,CAISDLQVNTEAFF
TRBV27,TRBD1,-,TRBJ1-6,TGTGCCAGCAGTTTATCGATAGGGGGGACAGTGAAGTCACCCCTCCACTTT,CASSLSIGGTVKSPLHF
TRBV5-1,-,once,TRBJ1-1,TGCGCCAGCAGCTTGAACAGCAACACTGAAGCTTTCTTT,CASSLNSNTEAFF
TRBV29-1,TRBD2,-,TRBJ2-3,TGCAGCGTTAGTATTGTACGGGGGGATTCGACAGATACGCAGTATTTT,CSVSIVRGDSTDTQYF
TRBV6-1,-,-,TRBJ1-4,TGTGCCAGCAGTGTAATAGAGACTAATGAAAAACTGTTTTTT,CASSVIETNEKLFF
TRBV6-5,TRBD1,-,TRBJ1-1,TGTGCCAGCGGGCGCACAGGGGTGAACACTGAAGCTTTCTTT,CASGRTGVNTEAFF
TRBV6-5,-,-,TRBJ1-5,TGTGCCAGCAGTTACGGGGGAGGGGGCAATCAGCCCCAGCATTTT,CASSYGGGGNQPQHF
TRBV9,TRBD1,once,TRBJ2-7,TGTGCCAGCAGCGTAGAGGGGACAGGGCTATACGAGCAGTACTTC,CASSVEGTGLYEQYF
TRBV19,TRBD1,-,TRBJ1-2,TGTGCCAGTAGTCTTGACAGGGGGTATGGCTACACCTTC,CASSLDRGYGYTF
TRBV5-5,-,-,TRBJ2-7,TGTGCCAGCAGCTTGGGTCACAGGGTTAACGAGCAGTACTTC,CASSLGHRVNEQYF
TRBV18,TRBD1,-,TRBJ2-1,TGTGCCAGCTCACCACCCCAGGGGGCCTACAATGAGCAGTTCTTC,CASSPPQGAYNEQFF
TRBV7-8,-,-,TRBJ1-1,TGTGCCAGCAGCTTAGGGGGGGGTGAAGCTTTCTTT,CASSLGGGEAFF
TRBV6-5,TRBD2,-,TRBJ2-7,TGTGCCAGCAGTTACGAGGGAGGGGTGCTCTCCTACGAGCAGTACTTC,CASSYEGGVLSYEQYF
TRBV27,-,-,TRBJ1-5,TGTGCCAGCAGTTTTACGGGGTTCAATCAGCCCCAGCATTTT,CASSFTGFNQPQHF
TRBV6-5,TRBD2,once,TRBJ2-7,TGTGCCAGCAGTTACTCAGCTAGCGGGGGATACGAGCAGTACTTC,CASSYSASGGYEQYF
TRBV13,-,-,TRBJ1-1,TGTGCCAGCAGCCACCGACAGTTCAGGATGAACACTGAAGCTTTCTTT,CASSHRQFRMNTEAFF
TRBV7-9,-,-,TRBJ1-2,TGTGCCAGCCAGGGAGGGGGACTAGATGGCTACACCTTC,CASQGGGLDGYTF
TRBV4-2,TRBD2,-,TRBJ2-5,TGTGCCAGCAGCCCACGTGGGGGGGGCCAAGAGACCCAGTACTTC,CASSPRGGGQETQYF
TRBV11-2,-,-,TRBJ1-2,TGTGCCAGCAGCTCCCCCCGACTCCCGCACTATGGCTACACCTTC,CASSSPRLPHYGYTF
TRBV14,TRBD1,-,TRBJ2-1,TGTGCCAGCAGCCAAAGGTATAGGACAGGGGGGTACAATGAGCAGTTCTTC,CASSQRYRTGGYNEQFF
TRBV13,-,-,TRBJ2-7,TGTGCCACCATGTTGGGGGCTGGGGAGCAGTACTTC,CATMLGAGEQYF
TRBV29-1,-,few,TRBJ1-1,TGCAGCGTTGACGTAGGGGGAGCTGAAGCTTTCTTT,CSVDVGGAEAFF
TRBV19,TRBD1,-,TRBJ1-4,TGTGCCAGTAGTCAGGGGGACAGGGTAGCAGAAAAACTGTTTTTT,CASSQGDRVAEKLFF
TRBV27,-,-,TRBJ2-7,TGTGCCAGCAGTCCCGACTTAGCGGATCGCTCCTACGAGCAGTACTTC,CASSPDLADRSYEQYF
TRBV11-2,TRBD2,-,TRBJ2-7,TGTGCCAGCAGCCCCAAGACTAGCGGGTACTACGAGCAGTACTTC,CASSPKTSGYYEQYF
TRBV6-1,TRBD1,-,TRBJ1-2,TGTGCCGCCCTGACAGGGAATTATGGCTACACCTTC,CAALTGNYGYTF
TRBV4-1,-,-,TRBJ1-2,TGCGCCAGCAGCCAAGTTGGGGGGAGAGGAACCTTC,CASSQVGGRGTF
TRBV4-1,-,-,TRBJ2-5,TGCGCCAGCAGCTATAGAGGTGGGGAGACCCAGTACTTC,CASSYRGGETQYF
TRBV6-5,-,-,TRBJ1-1,TGTGCCAGCAGTTCGACAGTGACTAACACTGAAGCTTTCTTT,CASSSTVTNTEAFF
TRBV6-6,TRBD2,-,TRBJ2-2,TGTGCCAGCAGTTATTTCAGCGGGGCCAACACCGGGGAGCTGTTTTTT,CASSYFSGANTGELFF
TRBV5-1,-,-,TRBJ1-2,TGCGCCAGCAGCGACGGAGCGGGTGGCTACACCTTC,CASSDGAGGYTF
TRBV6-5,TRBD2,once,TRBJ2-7,TGTGCCAGCAGTTACTTGACTAGCGGGGGCTCCTACGAGCAGTACTTC,CASSYLTSGGSYEQYF
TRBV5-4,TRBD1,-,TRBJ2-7,TGTGCCAGCAGCAGGGGACAGGGGGTAAGCAACGAGCAGTACTTC,CASSRGQGVSNEQYF
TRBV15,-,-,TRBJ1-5,TGTGCCACCAGCAGACTACGCGGAGCGAATCAGCCCCAGCATTTT,CATSRLRGANQPQHF
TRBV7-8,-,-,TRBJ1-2,TGTGCCAGCAGCTCCCGACTCAACTATGGCTACACCTTC,CASSSRLNYGYTF
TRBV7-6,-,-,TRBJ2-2,TGTGCCAGCAGCTTAACGTCGGCAGGGGCCGGGGAGCTGTTTTTT,CASSLTSAGAGELFF
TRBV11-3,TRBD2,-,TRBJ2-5,TGTGCCAGCCAGCGGGAGGGCGAGACCCAGTACTTC,CASQREGETQYF
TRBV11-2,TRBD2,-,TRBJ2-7,TGTGCCAGCAGCTTAGATAGGGGGACTAGCGGGCGGTACTCCTACGAGCAGTACTTC,CASSLDRGTSGRYSYEQYF
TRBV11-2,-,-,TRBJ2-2,TGTGCCAGCAGCTTAGTCCCGGGACAGAACACCGGGGAGCTGTTTTTT,CASSLVPGQNTGELFF
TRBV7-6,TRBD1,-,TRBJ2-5,TGTGCCAGCAGCCCCCACGGGTCAGGGGGCAAACGGAGGGAGACCCAGTACTTC,CASSPHGSGGKRRETQYF
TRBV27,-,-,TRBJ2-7,TGTGCCCGGCGGCCCGTGGGTTCCTACGAGCAGTACTTC,CARRPVGSYEQYF
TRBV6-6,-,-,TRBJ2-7,TGTGCCAGCGAGGACAGGACTAAAGGTTACGAGCAGTACTTC,CASEDRTKGYEQYF
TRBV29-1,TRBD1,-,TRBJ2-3,TGCAGCGTTGGGGGGATGGGACAGAGCACAGATACGCAGTATTTT,CSVGGMGQSTDTQYF
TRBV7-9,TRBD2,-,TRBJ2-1,TGTGCCAGCAGCTCTACCTACCGGGGAGCGGGAGGGAACAATGAGCAGTTCTTC,CASSSTYRGAGGNNEQFF
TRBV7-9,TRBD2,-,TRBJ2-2,TGTGCCAGCAGCTCGACTAGCGGGGCGAACACCGGGGAGCTGTTTTTT,CASSSTSGANTGELFF
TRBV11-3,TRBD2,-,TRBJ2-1,TGTGCCAGCAGCCCCAGGACTAGCGGGGGGGTTTCGCAGTTCTTC,CASSPRTSGGVSQFF
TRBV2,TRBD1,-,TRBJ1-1,TGTGCCAGCAGTGAATCCGCGACAGGGATCCAGCGAGGCGCTGAAGCTTTCTTT,CASSESATGIQRGAEAFF
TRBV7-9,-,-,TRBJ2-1,TGTGCCAGCAGCTTTATTTTCAATGAGCAGTTCTTC,CASSFIFNEQFF
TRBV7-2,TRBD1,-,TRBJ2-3,TGTGCCAGCAGCTCGGGACAGGGGGGAGATACGCAGTATTTT,CASSSGQGGDTQYF